Each of the 14 T cell receptor beta chains below was sequenced from the same sample in a study of CD4 T cells in relation to SARS-CoV-2 and coronaviruses. Clones were sequenced by immunoSEQ multiplex PCR, and TCRdb holds only the in-frame ones, with some missing. The table has about 23,000 clones, roughly 76% seen once. The antigens for these receptors are not known. The unexposed donors gave CD4+ T cells in about 2011-2019, prior to COVID-19. The cells were cultured for about ten days before CD4+ T cells were isolated. What was sequenced was CD4+ T cells from PBMCs, cultured in vitro. These receptors all come from a human donor in good health.

The gene calls are TRBV9 and TRBJ2-2, with 7 bases lining up with TRBD2. V lost 0 bases to trimming and J lost 6 bases; unmatched junction nucleotides: 8. This CDR3 contains 16 residues. Per germline, CDR1 SGDLS and CDR2 YYNGEE. Here the CDR3 DNA reads TGTGCCAGCAGCGTAGGCCTAGCGGCGCCAGCCGGGGAGCTGTTTTTT. Protein: CASSVGLAAPAGELFF.

The chain combines TRBV7-2 with TRBJ1-2; 9 positions agree with TRBD1. CDR1 and CDR2 (germline): SGHTA, FQGNSA. CDR3 length equals 18 residues. V was clipped by 5 bases and J by 4 bases; unmatched bases: 17. In DNA form, the CDR3 reads TGTGCCAGCAGCACACCCCCCGGGACAGGGAGACGGGTCTATGGCTACACCTTC. It specifies CASSTPPGTGRRVYGYTF.

The J gene is TRBJ2-3, the V gene TRBV7-3; tentative D call: TRBD2 (6 bases). This CDR3 has 15 amino acids. Germline V gene data show CDR1 as SGHTA and CDR2 as FQGTGA. Trimming left V 2 bases short and J 0 bases short, with 9 bases between. The CDR3 spells CASSLGGTSTDTQYF. CDR3 bases: TGTGCCAGCAGCTTAGGAGGGACTAGCACAGATACGCAGTATTTT.

The chain joins TRBV27 to TRBJ1-6; 10 bases line up with TRBD1. Looked up from germline, CDR1 is MNHEY and CDR2 is SMNVEV (reference sequence). V lost 5 bases, J lost 10 bases, and 11 bases stayed unmatched. This CDR3 has 16 amino acids. CDR3 sequence: CASSLNPTGGGSPLHF. CDR3 DNA: TGTGCCAGCAGTCTTAACCCGACAGGGGGCGGGTCACCCCTCCACTTT.

The V call is TRBV2, the J call TRBJ2-7, with D perhaps matching TRBD1 or TRBD2 (6 bases each). Germline CDR1 is SNHLY and CDR2 is FYNNEI. The CDR3 runs 12 residues. V gave up 6 bases and J gave up 7 bases, with 13 bases separating them. CDR3 region: CASSQGGREQYF. For the CDR3, the DNA is TGTGCCAGCAGCCAAGGGGGGCGAGAGCAGTACTTC. Based on the CDR3 plus reference TRBV2 and TRBJ2-7, the full variable domain is EPEVTQTPSHQVTQMGQEVILRCVPISNHLYFYWYRQILGQKVEFLVSFYNNEISEKSEIFDDQFSVERPDGSNFTLKIRSTKLEDSAMYFCASSQGGREQYFGPGTRLTVT.

This clone was seen only a few times. The chain is built from TRBV5-4 and TRBJ2-3; TRBD2 might be the D (6 bases). The CDR3 sequence is 15 residues long. V was cut by 4 bases and J by 5 bases, with 17 bases left in between. Germline V lookup: CDR1 SGHNT, CDR2 YYREEE (reference sequence). The CDR3 spells CASSQPGSLKDTQYF. As DNA, the CDR3 is TGTGCCAGCAGCCAACCCGGGAGCCTTAAAGATACGCAGTATTTT.

The V and J genes are TRBV9 and TRBJ2-5; perhaps TRBD1 as D (6 bases). V was pared by 9 bases and J by 1 base, with 13 bases between. Germline V gene sequence: CDR1 SGDLS, CDR2 YYNGEE. The CDR3 has 13 amino acids. CDR3 nucleotide sequence: TGTGCCAACGTGACAGGCCTCCAAGAGACCCAGTACTTC. Translating it yields CANVTGLQETQYF.

The V and J genes are TRBV24-1 and TRBJ2-3; the D is unclear. This CDR3 region has 13 residues. Per germline, CDR1 KGHDR and CDR2 SFDVKD. The ends were cut back, 5 bases at V and 0 bases at J, with 5 bases in the middle. CDR3: CATSVDSTDTQYF. The CDR3 bases are TGTGCCACCAGTGTAGACAGCACAGATACGCAGTATTTT.

This chain links TRBV12-3 or TRBV12-4 with TRBJ1-1; D gene unclear. V was clipped by 3 bases and J by 6 bases, with 8 bases between them. This CDR3 region has 12 residues. For the CDR3, the DNA is TGTGCCAGCAGTTTTTTGGGCTCTGAAGCTTTCTTT. Its translation is CASSFLGSEAFF.

V is TRBV27 and J is TRBJ1-1; TRBD1 is a possible D gene (5 bases). The CDR3 spans 15 residues. V lost 6 bases, J lost 3 bases, and 17 bases lay in between. Germline CDR1 MNHEY, CDR2 SMNVEV (reference sequence). CDR3: CASRSPDKGDTEAFF. The CDR3 DNA follows: TGTGCCAGCAGAAGTCCGGACAAGGGAGACACTGAAGCTTTCTTT.

This chain joins TRBV30 and TRBJ2-5; 12 bases match TRBD2. This CDR3 contains 15 residues. After removal of 2 bases from V and 5 bases from J, the junction contained 6 bases not matched to a gene. Germline lookup yields CDR1 GTSNPN and CDR2 SVGIG (reference sequence). The CDR3 nucleotides read TGTGCCTGGAGTCGACTAGCGGGAGTTGGGGAGACCCAGTACTTC. It codes for CAWSRLAGVGETQYF. The variable domain in full, completed from reference TRBV30 and TRBJ2-5, reads SQTIHQWPATLVQPVGSPLSLECTVEGTSNPNLYWYRQAAGRGLQLLFYSVGIGQISSEVPQNLSASRPQDRQFILSSKKLLLSDSGFYLCAWSRLAGVGETQYFGPGTRLLVL.

The rearrangement uses TRBV25-1 and TRBJ1-2; unclear D gene. Per germline, CDR1 MGHDK and CDR2 SYGVNS. Trimming stripped 5 bases from V and 4 bases from J, with 11 bases between. The CDR3 loop spans 13 amino acids. The CDR3 DNA reads TGTGCCAGCAGTCCCTGGGGAGGCTATGGCTACACCTTC. Its translation is CASSPWGGYGYTF.

V and J are TRBV5-4 and TRBJ1-2; the D is unclear. In germline, CDR1 is SGHNT, CDR2 YYREEE (reference sequence). This CDR3 contains 14 residues. V lost 4 bases, J lost 2 bases, and 12 bases lay in between. CDR3 amino acids: CASSAWTVNYGYTF. CDR3 in DNA: TGTGCCAGCAGCGCGTGGACGGTCAACTATGGCTACACCTTC.

The rearrangement uses TRBV6-6 and TRBJ2-7; D may be TRBD2 (5 bases). This CDR3 comprises 13 residues. V shed 3 bases and J shed 3 bases, with 9 bases lying between them. CDR1 MNHNY and CDR2 SVGAGI come from the germline V gene (reference sequence). CDR3 residues: CASSYSGNYEQYF. CDR3 nucleotides: TGTGCCAGCAGTTATTCGGGGAACTACGAGCAGTACTTC.